This entry concerns a single T cell receptor beta chain. Its specificity is not known. Per germline, CDR1 SNHLY and CDR2 FYNNEI. CDR3 size: 19 residues. The V end lost 10 bases, the J end lost 2 bases, and 31 bases lay between the germline ends. The assay was immunoSEQ multiplex PCR, and TCRdb's table has in-frame clones only and misses some. The data hold about 2.5 million clones, with roughly 92% observed a single time. These data are taken from a study of shared clonotypes between healthy human individuals. Regarding the study as a whole: Among the subsets, naive ones generally showed larger estimated richness than memory ones.

The specimen sequenced was naive CD4+ T cells from PBMCs. Described subset: CD45RA+ positively selected. The chain has TRBV2 and TRBJ2-3; possible D gene TRBD2, 5 bases. The origin of this receptor is a man aged 18 to 30 in good health. Some clones in this sample may be carry-over from other donors' samples. The DNA for the CDR3 is TGTGCCACAAGTGAGGGTCCGGGTCTGGTCCTCCATAACACAGATACGCAGTATTTT. Translating gives CATSEGPGLVLHNTDTQYF. Full variable domain (outside the CDR3, taken from reference TRBV2 and TRBJ2-3): EPEVTQTPSHQVTQMGQEVILRCVPISNHLYFYWYRQILGQKVEFLVSFYNNEISEKSEIFDDQFSVERPDGSNFTLKIRSTKLEDSAMYFCATSEGPGLVLHNTDTQYFGPGTRLTVL.